This TCR beta chain derives from a study of blood T cell repertoires in COVID-19. In terms of age and location, participants ranged from about 18 to 90 years and lived in roughly 22 US areas. Cohort 3 donors were reported recovered after two negative PCRs, clearance, or symptom resolution. The CDR3 consists of 15 residues. The V segment lost 4 bases and the J segment 3 bases; nucleotides outside the gene matches: 5. Germline CDR1 reads SGHRS; CDR2 reads YFSETQ. The repertoire was sequenced with immunoSEQ multiplex PCR; TCRdb's copy has only in-frame clones and lacks some. The top ten hold under 6% of the sample, which has roughly 300,000 clones, 70% to 90% seen once.

Sequences were obtained from PBMCs or T cells enriched from blood (not recorded which). This chain uses TRBV5-1 with TRBJ1-4; 8 bases are a match to TRBD1. The sequence derives from a woman aged 30 to 39 who had recovered from COVID-19. The CDR3 nucleotides are TGCGCCAGCAGCAAGGGACAGGTCCCTAATGAAAAACTGTTTTTT. Amino acid sequence: CASSKGQVPNEKLFF. Complete variable domain (other parts from reference TRBV5-1 and TRBJ1-4): KAGVTQTPRYLIKTRGQQVTLSCSPISGHRSVSWYQQTPGQGLQFLFEYFSETQRNKGNFPGRFSGRQFSNSRSEMNVSTLELGDSALYLCASSKGQVPNEKLFFGSGTQLSVL.